Listed here are 20 T cell receptor beta chains from one sample, sequenced in a study of CD8+ T cells in alopecia areata. RNA was extracted and reverse transcribed into cDNA as the sequencing template. Measured with immunoSEQ multiplex PCR; TCRdb has only the in-frame clones, and not every one. The data show more than 100,000 clones, 86% seen once. The treatment: oral pan-JAK inhibitor, 5-10 mg twice daily. The sequenced sample was CD8+ T cells sorted from blood, obtained at approximately week 30, from a patient treated with tofacitinib. The receptors shown here come from a human donor with alopecia areata.

The chain is built from TRBV9 and TRBJ2-3, with a possible D match to TRBD1 (5 bases). The CDR3 is made up of 16 amino acids. From germline, CDR1 is SGDLS and CDR2 YYNGEE. Trimming pared 3 bases from V and 0 bases from J, leaving 14 bases between. In nucleotides, the CDR3 is TGTGCCAGCAGCGCACATTCTCAGGGTAGCACAGATACGCAGTATTTT. Its translation is CASSAHSQGSTDTQYF.

As for this clone: The junction and the germline gene differ at one end; a read error may be behind it. The chain is built from TRBV30 and TRBJ2-1; a weak D match, TRBD2 (6 bases). Germline assignment: CDR1 GTSNPN and CDR2 SVGIG (reference sequence). This CDR3 region has 12 residues. CDR3 loop: CAWSQNGGKKIF. CDR3 sequence (DNA): TGTGCCTGGAGTCAAAACGGGGGAAAAAAGATCTTC.

The V call is TRBV5-8, the J call TRBJ2-7; the D gene is possibly TRBD1 (6 bases). The CDR3 extends over 12 amino acids. Trimming stripped 6 bases from V and 7 bases from J, with 14 bases between. CDR1 is SGHTS, CDR2 YDEGEE, per germline. The CDR3, as DNA: TGTGCCAGCATTAAGGGGGTGCCAGAGCAGTACTTC. Amino acids: CASIKGVPEQYF.

The chain combines TRBV9 with TRBJ2-7; 9 nucleotides match TRBD2. The CDR3 consists of 16 residues. Germline V gene lookup returns CDR1 SGDLS and CDR2 YYNGEE. With 4 bases clipped from V and 3 bases from J, the junction kept 11 bases outside the gene matches. The CDR3 DNA sequence: TGTGCCAGCAGCCCCGATCCGGGACTAGCACTCTACGAGCAGTACTTC. Protein sequence: CASSPDPGLALYEQYF.

The gene calls are TRBV9 and TRBJ2-7, with a tentative D call TRBD1 (5 bases). CDR3 size: 14 residues. Germline V gene sequence: CDR1 SGDLS, CDR2 YYNGEE. V shed 2 bases and J shed 6 bases, with 15 bases lying between them. CDR3: CASSVQGSGVEQYF. CDR3 DNA: TGTGCCAGCAGCGTTCAGGGATCTGGGGTCGAGCAGTACTTC. Supplemented by reference TRBV9 and TRBJ2-7, the full variable domain reads DSGVTQTPKHLITATGQRVTLRCSPRSGDLSVYWYQQSLDQGLQFLIQYYNGEERAKGNILERFSAQQFPDLHSELNLSSLELGDSALYFCASSVQGSGVEQYFGPGTRLTVT.

The chain has TRBV4-2 and TRBJ2-5, with TRBD1 matching over 8 bases. The better agreement between TRBJ2-7 and the DNA end casts doubt on the J call. The CDR3 sequence is 15 residues long. Germline V lookup: CDR1 LGHNA, CDR2 YNFKEQ. The CDR3 DNA follows: TGTGCCAGCAGCCAAGTGTGGACAGGGTACGTCGAGCAGTACTTC. Translation gives CASSQVWTGYVEQYF.

The chain uses TRBV30 and TRBJ2-7; tentatively, D is TRBD2 (6 bases). This CDR3 comprises 14 residues. The germline CDR1 and CDR2 sequences are GTSNPN and SVGIG (reference sequence). Trimming stripped 4 bases from V and 2 bases from J, with 15 bases between. In DNA, the CDR3 is TGTGCCTGGAAGACCAGTGGAGGGACCTACGAGCAGTACTTC. It encodes CAWKTSGGTYEQYF.

The chain recombines TRBV4-1 with TRBJ2-3; no firm D call. The CDR3 is made up of 15 amino acids. CDR1 is MGHRA and CDR2 is YSYEKL in the germline V gene. The V end lost 3 bases, the J end lost 3 bases, and 13 bases lay between the germline ends. CDR3 in amino acids: CASSQNSLHTDTQYF. Written as DNA, the CDR3 is TGCGCCAGCAGCCAGAATTCGCTCCATACAGATACGCAGTATTTT.

V is TRBV6-5 and J is TRBJ1-2, with 8 bases identical to TRBD1. With V trimmed by 4 bases and J by 8 bases, 3 bases remained unmatched. This CDR3 spans 12 amino acids. In germline, CDR1 is MNHEY, CDR2 SVGAGI. CDR3 protein: CASSLDRVGYTF. The CDR3 bases are TGTGCCAGCAGTTTGGACAGGGTCGGCTACACCTTC.

The CDR3 bases are TGTGCCAGCAGCTTTAGACTAGCGGGAGAATTTGAGCAGTTCTTC. This codes for CASSFRLAGEFEQFF. V and J are TRBV5-4 and TRBJ2-1; 12 bases match TRBD2. Germline V gives CDR1 SGHNT, CDR2 YYREEE (reference sequence). The CDR3 contains 15 residues. V gave up 2 bases and J gave up 9 bases; unmatched junction bases: 6.

This chain joins TRBV25-1 and TRBJ1-5; D unclear. Germline loops: CDR1 MGHDK, CDR2 SYGVNS. There are 13 residues in the CDR3. V was pared by 4 bases and J by 2 bases, with 6 bases between. This CDR3 is CASSGYGNQPQHF. As DNA, the CDR3 is TGTGCCAGCAGTGGGTATGGCAATCAGCCCCAGCATTTT.

Only a few counts were recorded for this clone. The rearrangement joins TRBV19 to TRBJ2-1; D is possibly TRBD1 (6 bases). The CDR3 spans 14 residues. Germline loops: CDR1 LNHDA, CDR2 SQIVND (reference sequence). With 7 bases removed from V and 4 bases from J, the gap between germline ends came to 14 bases. The CDR3 reads CASTGEPLYNEQFF. CDR3 bases: TGTGCCAGTACAGGGGAGCCGTTATACAATGAGCAGTTCTTC. Using reference TRBV19 and TRBJ2-1 for the parts outside the CDR3, the full variable domain is DGGITQSPKYLFRKEGQNVTLSCEQNLNHDAMYWYRQDPGQGLRLIYYSQIVNDFQKGDIAEGYSVSREKKESFPLTVTSAQKNPTAFYLCASTGEPLYNEQFFGPGTRLTVL.

The chain uses TRBV7-6 and TRBJ2-7, with 9 positions matching TRBD1. The CDR3 consists of 15 residues. Germline V gene lookup returns CDR1 SGHVS and CDR2 FNYEAQ. V lost 8 bases and J lost 0; bases outside the gene matches: 8. Here the CDR3 reads CASGLGQGSSYEQYF. The CDR3 DNA reads TGTGCCAGCGGGTTGGGACAGGGTAGCTCCTACGAGCAGTACTTC.

This clone was picked up one time. This chain joins TRBV7-6 and TRBJ2-7; 10 positions agree with TRBD1. Germline V gives CDR1 SGHVS, CDR2 FNYEAQ. CDR3 length: 16 residues. V shed 5 bases, J shed 2 bases, and the junction held 9 bases outside the gene matches. DNA for the CDR3: TGTGCCAGCAGCAGATACCGGGACAGGGGTACCTACGAGCAGTACTTC. Protein product: CASSRYRDRGTYEQYF.

The chain carries TRBV6-6 and TRBJ2-1; 8 bases are shared with TRBD1. The germline CDR1 and CDR2 sequences are MNHNY and SVGAGI (reference sequence). This CDR3 is 15 amino acids long. Losses at the gene ends were 1 base for V and 3 bases for J; bases not matched to a gene: 2. In DNA form, the CDR3 reads TGTGCCAGCAGTTACTACAGGGGGGACTACAATGAGCAGTTCTTC. This sequence encodes CASSYYRGDYNEQFF.

The chain carries TRBV5-1 and TRBJ2-1; D is unclear. In germline, CDR1 is SGHRS, CDR2 YFSETQ. The CDR3 is 16 residues long. V was clipped by 4 bases and J by 4 bases, with 18 bases between them. CDR3 sequence (DNA): TGCGCCAGCAGCGCGGACCTCGGGCAACTTTACAATGAGCAGTTCTTC. Translation: CASSADLGQLYNEQFF. The full variable domain, with the rest looked up from reference TRBV5-1 and TRBJ2-1, is KAGVTQTPRYLIKTRGQQVTLSCSPISGHRSVSWYQQTPGQGLQFLFEYFSETQRNKGNFPGRFSGRQFSNSRSEMNVSTLELGDSALYLCASSADLGQLYNEQFFGPGTRLTVL.

This clone was picked up one time. The chain carries TRBV29-1 and TRBJ2-4; a weak D match, TRBD2 (5 bases). V lost 7 bases and J 8 bases, leaving 21 bases between the germline ends. There are 14 residues in the CDR3. Germline CDR1 SQVTM, CDR2 ANQGSEA. CDR3 in amino acids: CSAKDWQAGDIQYF. For the CDR3, the DNA is TGCAGCGCAAAGGACTGGCAGGCCGGCGACATTCAGTACTTC.

CDR3 DNA: TGTGCCAGCAGCGCAGAACGAACGTCAAATGAAGAGACCCAGTACTTC. Protein product: CASSAERTSNEETQYF. The V gene is TRBV9, the J gene TRBJ2-5; D unclear. CDR1 and CDR2 (germline): SGDLS, YYNGEE. Trimming removed 3 bases from V and 3 bases from J, with 18 bases in between. The CDR3 is 16 amino acids.

The chain links TRBV15 to TRBJ2-3; 7 bases line up with TRBD1. V shed 3 bases, J shed 6 bases, and the junction held 9 bases outside the gene matches. The CDR3 covers 15 residues. Germline-derived CDR1 and CDR2 are LNHNV and YYDKDF (reference sequence). The CDR3 DNA reads as TGTGCCACCAGCAGGAACAGGGGCAAACCCGATACGCAGTATTTT. Translation: CATSRNRGKPDTQYF.

The chain couples TRBV7-9 to TRBJ2-7; no clear D. Germline V gives CDR1 SEHNR, CDR2 FQNEAQ (reference sequence). The CDR3 spans 14 residues. Trimming cost V 4 bases and J 6 bases, with 16 bases left between them. CDR3: CASSSRTDSGEQYF. CDR3 coding DNA: TGTGCCAGCAGCTCCAGAACGGATTCCGGCGAGCAGTACTTC.